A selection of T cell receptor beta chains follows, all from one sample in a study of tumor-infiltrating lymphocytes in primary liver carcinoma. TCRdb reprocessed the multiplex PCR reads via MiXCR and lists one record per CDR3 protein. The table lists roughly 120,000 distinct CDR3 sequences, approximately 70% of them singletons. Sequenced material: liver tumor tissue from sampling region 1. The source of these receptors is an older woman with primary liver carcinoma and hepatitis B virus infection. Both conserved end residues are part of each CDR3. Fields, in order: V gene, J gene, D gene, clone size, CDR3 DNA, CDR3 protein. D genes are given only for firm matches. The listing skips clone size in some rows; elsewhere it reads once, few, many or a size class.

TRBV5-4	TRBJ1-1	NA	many	TGTGCCAGCAGCTGGGGCGTTAAAGGGCAGAACACTGAAGCTTTCTTT	CASSWGVKGQNTEAFF
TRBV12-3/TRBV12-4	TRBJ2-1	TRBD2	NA	TGTGCCAGCAGGGGAGGGATTAGCGGGAGCTCCTACAATGAGCAGTTCTTC	CASRGGISGSSYNEQFF
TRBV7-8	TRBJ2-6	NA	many	TGTGCCAGCAGCTTAGCGGCGTGGAGCTCTGGGGCCAACGTCCTGACTTTC	CASSLAAWSSGANVLTF
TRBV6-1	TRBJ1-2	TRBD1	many	TGTGCCAGCACCCCAGGACAGGGCAACTATGGCTACACCTTC	CASTPGQGNYGYTF
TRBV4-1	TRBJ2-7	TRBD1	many	TGCGCCAGCAGCCAAAACCTCTCCGGGACAGGGGAATACGAGCAGTACTTC	CASSQNLSGTGEYEQYF
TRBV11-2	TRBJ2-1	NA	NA	TGTGCCAGCAGCTTAAGAAGAACTCTCAACTACGATGAGCAGTTCTTC	CASSLRRTLNYDEQFF
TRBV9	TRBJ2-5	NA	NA	TGTGCCAGCAGCGTAGATGCGGGTGGAGAGACCCAGTACTTC	CASSVDAGGETQYF
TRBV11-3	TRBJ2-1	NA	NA	TGTGCCAGCGACTCCCGGGGGGCGCGGACCATGGGCAACGAGCAGTTCTTC	CASDSRGARTMGNEQFF
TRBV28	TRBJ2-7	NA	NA	TGTGCCAGCTACTTAGCGAAAGGGTCTTCCTACGGGCAGTACTTC	CASYLAKGSSYGQYF
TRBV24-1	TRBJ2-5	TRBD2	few	TGTGCCACCAGTGATGGAGGCCCAGCGGGATTATCGACCCAGTACTTC	CATSDGGPAGLSTQYF
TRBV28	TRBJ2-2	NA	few	TGTGCCAGTAGGCTCCGGACCCCGAACACCGGGGAGCTGTTTTTT	CASRLRTPNTGELFF
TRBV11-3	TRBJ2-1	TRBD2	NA	TGTGCCAGCAACTTAGGAAGGCAGGGGACTAGCGGGAGTTATGAGCAGTTCTTC	CASNLGRQGTSGSYEQFF
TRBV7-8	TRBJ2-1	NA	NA	TGTGCCAGTAGCTTGGGCCGTAACGATGAGCAGTTCTTC	CASSLGRNDEQFF
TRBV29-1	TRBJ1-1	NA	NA	TGCAGCGTCGGAGACAAGGGGGGGCTTGAAGCTTTCTTT	CSVGDKGGLEAFF
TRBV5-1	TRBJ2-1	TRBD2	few	TGCGCCAGCAGCAAGGACCGGGGACTAGCGGCTAATGAGCAGTTCTTC	CASSKDRGLAANEQFF
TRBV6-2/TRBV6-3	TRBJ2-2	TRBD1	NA	TGTGCCAGTTACGACAGGGTAGACACCGGGGAGCTGTTTTTT	CASYDRVDTGELFF
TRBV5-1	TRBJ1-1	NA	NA	TGCGCCAGCAAGGACCAACAGGAAACTGAAGCTTTCTTT	CASKDQQETEAFF
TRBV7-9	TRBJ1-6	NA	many	TGTGCCAGCAGCCTGAGGACAGATGGGTCACCCCTCCACTTT	CASSLRTDGSPLHF
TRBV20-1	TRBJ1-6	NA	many	TGCAGTGCTGGGGGGACGGGGGACGGGCTCTCCTATAATTCACCCCTCCACTTT	CSAGGTGDGLSYNSPLHF
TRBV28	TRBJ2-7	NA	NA	TGTGCCAACAGTCCGCCGGGTAGGGGGACCTACGAGCAGTACTTC	CANSPPGRGTYEQYF
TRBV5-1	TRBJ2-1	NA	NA	TGCGCCAGCAGCCTTAATAGCAGTGTTTACAATGAGCAGTTCTTC	CASSLNSSVYNEQFF
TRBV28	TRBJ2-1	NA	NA	TGTGCCAGTAGTTCGGCATTGGGGGGGGCTCCTAACAGTGAGCAGTTCTTC	CASSSALGGAPNSEQFF
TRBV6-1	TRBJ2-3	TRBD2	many	TGTGCCAGCAGTGAGATCCTAGCGGGGGGCTCAGATACGCAGTATTTT	CASSEILAGGSDTQYF
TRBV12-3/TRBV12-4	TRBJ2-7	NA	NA	TGTGCCAGCAGTTCCAGGACCGTCTATGAGCAGTACTTC	CASSSRTVYEQYF
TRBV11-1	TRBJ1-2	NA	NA	TGTGCCAGCAGTCAAGGACAGATCAACTATGGCTACACCTTC	CASSQGQINYGYTF
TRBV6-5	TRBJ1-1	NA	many	TGTGCCAGCACCGGGGTAGGAACTGAAGCTTTCTTT	CASTGVGTEAFF
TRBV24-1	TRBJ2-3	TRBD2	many	TGTGCCACCAGTGATTCAGCGGGAGGGCCGAGAGATACGCAGTATTTT	CATSDSAGGPRDTQYF
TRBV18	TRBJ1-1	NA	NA	TGTGCCGGCTCACCATTTTCACAGGGAGGCACTGAAGCCTTCTTT	CAGSPFSQGGTEAFF
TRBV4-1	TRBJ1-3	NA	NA	TGCGCCAGCAGCCAAGCCTTTTGGTCCAGGAGCTCTGGAAACACCATATATTTT	CASSQAFWSRSSGNTIYF
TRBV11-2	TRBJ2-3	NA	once	TGTGCAAGCAGCCCACAGAGGGGGGGCTCAGATATGCAGTATTTT	CASSPQRGGSDMQYF
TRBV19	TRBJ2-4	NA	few	TGTGCCAGTAGTCCAGGACTGGGGTTAGGGGCCAAAAACATTCAGTACTTC	CASSPGLGLGAKNIQYF
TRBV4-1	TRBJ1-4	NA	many	TGCGCCAGCAGCCCCGACAGGATAAAGAATGAAAAACTGTTTTTT	CASSPDRIKNEKLFF
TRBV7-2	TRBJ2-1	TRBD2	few	TGTGCCCTAGCGGGAGGGCCCGGACGTGAGCAGTTCTTC	CALAGGPGREQFF
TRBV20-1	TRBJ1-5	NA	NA	TGCAGTGCTAGAGATCTGGTGACATCTAGCAATCAGCCCCAGCATTTT	CSARDLVTSSNQPQHF
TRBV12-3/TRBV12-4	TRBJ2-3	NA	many	TGTGCCAGCAGTTTAGATCGAACAGATACGCAGTATTTT	CASSLDRTDTQYF
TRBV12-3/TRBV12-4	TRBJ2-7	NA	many	TGTGCCAGCAGTTTCCCATTGACCTACGAGCAGTACTTC	CASSFPLTYEQYF